The 28 T cell receptor beta chains given below trace back to one sample, sequenced in a study of response to subunit inactivated influenza vaccine. MiXCR, applied by TCRdb to the RT-PCR reads, yields one record per CDR3 protein. The table shows around 490,000 distinct CDR3 sequences, with approximately 7.7% occurring only once. This material consisted of PBMCs from blood, taken about 24 months after vaccination. The receptors were gathered from a man between 50 and 69 years old who received an inactivated influenza vaccine.

This clonotype turned up a few times. The chain uses TRBV18 and TRBJ1-5; D unresolved. Germline V CDR1 and CDR2: KGHSH, LQKENI. This CDR3 spans 13 amino acids. Trimming took off 5 bases at V and 1 base at J, with 6 bases between the two ends. CDR3 loop: CASSIESNQPQHF. The CDR3, as DNA: TGTGCCAGCTCAATTGAAAGCAATCAGCCCCAGCATTTT.

V usage is TRBV6-5 and J usage is TRBJ1-5, with D perhaps matching TRBD1 (5 bases). V dropped 2 bases and J dropped 4 bases, with 9 bases sitting between them. This CDR3 region has 14 residues. CDR1 and CDR2 from the germline V gene are MNHEY and SVGAGI. The CDR3 bases are TGTGCCAGCAGTTACCGGGACGAAAATCAGCCCCAGCATTTT. Its protein product is CASSYRDENQPQHF.

This clonotype was found many times. The chain is built from TRBV2 and TRBJ2-5; the D gene is possibly TRBD2 (5 bases). The length of the CDR3 is 13 residues. Trimming pared 7 bases from V and 3 bases from J, leaving 12 bases between. From germline, CDR1 is SNHLY and CDR2 FYNNEI. The CDR3 loop reads CASTITREETQYF. Written as DNA, the CDR3 is TGTGCCAGCACAATTACTAGAGAAGAGACCCAGTACTTC.

This clonotype has more than one count but fewer than ten. The gene calls are TRBV11-2 and TRBJ2-5; 8 bases are a match to TRBD1. Germline lookup yields CDR1 SGHAT and CDR2 FQNNGV. The CDR3 contains 15 residues. The junction had 3 bases not matched to a gene; V was cut back by 2 bases and J by 1 base. The CDR3 nucleotides read TGTGCCAGCAGCTTACAGGGGGCGCCCCAAGAGACCCAGTACTTC. This codes for CASSLQGAPQETQYF.

The CDR3 bases are TGCAGTGCTAGGGGGGGACTAGCGGTGATCTCCTACAATGAGCAGTTCTTC. This sequence encodes CSARGGLAVISYNEQFF. The chain links TRBV20-1 to TRBJ2-1, with 11 bases that match TRBD2. This CDR3 is 17 amino acids long. Germline CDR1 is DFQATT and CDR2 is SNEGSKA (reference sequence). Unmatched junction bases numbered 7, after V lost 3 bases and J lost 0 bases.

This clonotype has more than one count but fewer than ten. The chain is built from TRBV20-1 and TRBJ2-2; possible D gene TRBD1, 6 bases. Per germline, CDR1 DFQATT and CDR2 SNEGSKA (reference sequence). The CDR3 spans 16 residues. V was cut by 0 bases and J by 8 bases, with 19 bases left in between. The CDR3 sequence is CSARDLGRGFGGELFF. The CDR3 bases are TGCAGTGCTAGAGATCTTGGCAGGGGATTTGGTGGGGAGCTGTTTTTT.

This clonotype was recorded many times. V is TRBV11-3 and J is TRBJ2-1, with D maybe TRBD1 (5 bases). The germline V gene has CDR1 SGHNT and CDR2 YENEEA. CDR3 length equals 13 residues. V lost 5 bases and J 5 bases, leaving 10 bases between the germline ends. CDR3: CASSRTPHNEQFF. The CDR3 bases are TGTGCCAGCAGCCGGACACCCCACAATGAGCAGTTCTTC.

This clonotype was seen only a few times. V usage is TRBV25-1 and J usage is TRBJ2-7; 9 bases align to TRBD1. V shed 2 bases and J 3 bases; nucleotides not matched to a gene: 5. This CDR3 is built from 15 residues. Germline CDR1 and CDR2: MGHDK and SYGVNS. The CDR3 sequence is CASSEPGTGSYEQYF. The CDR3 coding sequence is TGTGCCAGCAGTGAACCTGGGACAGGGAGCTACGAGCAGTACTTC.

This clonotype was seen many times. The rearrangement links TRBV6-2 or TRBV6-3 to TRBJ2-5, with D perhaps matching TRBD2 (5 bases). Trimming cost V 7 bases and J 4 bases, with 16 bases left between them. Germline lookup yields CDR1 MNHEY and CDR2 SVGEGT. The CDR3 spans 14 residues. The CDR3: CASTLPRTLETQYF. In nucleotides, the CDR3 is TGTGCCAGCACCTTACCCAGGACTCTAGAGACCCAGTACTTC.

A few counts support this clonotype. The rearrangement uses TRBV5-6 and TRBJ2-1, with 10 positions matching TRBD1. J was trimmed by 1 base and V by 3 bases; bases with no gene match: 4. Germline CDR1 SGHDT, CDR2 YYEEEE. The CDR3 is made up of 16 amino acids. The CDR3 region is CASSSRDRGSYNEQFF. The CDR3 region has the DNA TGTGCCAGCAGCTCCCGGGACAGGGGATCCTACAATGAGCAGTTCTTC.

This clonotype turned up a few times. The chain couples TRBV6-1 to TRBJ2-3; TRBD2 aligns across 10 bases. Germline V lookup: CDR1 MNHNS, CDR2 SASEGT. This CDR3 contains 14 residues. V dropped 5 bases and J dropped 4; count of bases not matched to a gene: 3. The CDR3 is CASSRAGGPDTQYF. CDR3 nucleotide sequence: TGTGCCAGCAGTCGAGCGGGGGGGCCAGATACGCAGTATTTT.

The table lists this clonotype with many counts. The chain couples TRBV15 to TRBJ2-3; possibly TRBD2 for D (6 bases). The V and J ends lost 0 bases and 7 bases respectively, with 17 bases between them. This CDR3 contains 16 residues. Germline-derived CDR1 and CDR2 are LNHNV and YYDKDF (reference sequence). As DNA, the CDR3 is TGTGCCACCAGCAGAGATAACCCCCAGGGAGGTTATACGCAGTATTTT. Translated: CATSRDNPQGGYTQYF.

This clonotype showed up many times. The chain employs TRBV12-3 or TRBV12-4 and TRBJ1-3, with TRBD1 identical over 7 bases. This CDR3 has 15 residues. J lost 0 bases, V lost 6 bases, and 5 bases had no gene match. The CDR3 coding sequence is TGTGCCAGCAGAAGGGGGCCCGACTCTGGAAACACCATATATTTT. It is translated as CASRRGPDSGNTIYF.

This chain uses TRBV12-3 or TRBV12-4 with TRBJ2-7, with TRBD2 identical over 14 bases. The CDR3 extends over 13 amino acids. V was clipped by 8 bases and J by 5 bases; unmatched bases: 2. The CDR3 region has the DNA TGTGCCAGCGGACTAGCGGGAGGTAACGAGCAGTACTTC. Translation gives CASGLAGGNEQYF.

The V and J genes are TRBV10-3 and TRBJ2-5; D is tentatively TRBD1 or TRBD2 (6 bases each). The ends were cut back, 3 bases at V and 0 bases at J, with 23 bases in the middle. This CDR3 has 19 amino acids. Per the germline V gene, CDR1 is ENHRY and CDR2 is SYGVKD. Here the CDR3 reads CAISEGGPGRYLYQETQYF. DNA of the CDR3: TGTGCCATCAGTGAAGGGGGGCCGGGTCGATACTTGTACCAAGAGACCCAGTACTTC.

This clonotype was observed many times. The chain has TRBV12-3 or TRBV12-4 and TRBJ1-5; the D is unclear. Trimming removed 6 bases at V and 5 bases at J, with 11 bases between. The CDR3 sequence is 13 residues long. CDR3 sequence: CASRIRGDQPQHF. As DNA, the CDR3 is TGTGCCAGCAGGATTCGAGGAGATCAGCCCCAGCATTTT.

This rearrangement joins TRBV20-1 to TRBJ1-2; 9 nucleotides line up with TRBD1. Trimming took 5 bases from V and 5 from J; bases not matched to a gene: 6. The length of the CDR3 is 13 residues. The germline gives CDR1 DFQATT, CDR2 SNEGSKA (reference sequence). The CDR3 DNA sequence: TGCAGTGCTCCCGGGACAGGGTTATATGGCTACACCTTC. Protein sequence: CSAPGTGLYGYTF.

This clonotype was counted only a few times. The chain links TRBV3-1 to TRBJ2-1; either TRBD1 or TRBD2 may supply D (6 bases each). The CDR3 extends over 12 amino acids. Deletions cut 6 bases from V and 15 bases from J, with 18 bases between. The V gene's germline CDR1 is LGHDT and CDR2 YNNKEL (reference sequence). The CDR3 loop reads CASRYSSGEAFF. CDR3 coding DNA: TGTGCCAGCAGGTACTCATCAGGGGAGGCGTTCTTC.

At least ten counts were recorded for this clonotype. V and J are TRBV20-1 and TRBJ1-5; D unresolved. This CDR3 comprises 14 residues. In germline, CDR1 is DFQATT, CDR2 SNEGSKA (reference sequence). V lost 5 bases and J 4 bases, leaving 15 bases between the germline ends. The CDR3: CSALGPYGNQPQHF. The CDR3 bases are TGCAGTGCTCTAGGCCCGTATGGGAATCAGCCCCAGCATTTT.

This clonotype came up many times. The rearrangement joins TRBV12-3 or TRBV12-4 to TRBJ2-7; no clear D. The CDR3 contains 16 residues. Trimming took off 1 base at V and 1 base at J, with 14 bases between the two ends. CDR3 nucleotide sequence: TGTGCCAGCAGTTTAGGGCCCAGCGTGGGGTCCTACGAGCAGTACTTC. It encodes CASSLGPSVGSYEQYF.

V and J are TRBV3-1 and TRBJ2-5; D perhaps matches TRBD1 (6 bases). Trimming shortened V by 5 bases and J by 7 bases, and 20 bases separated the two germline ends. The germline CDR1 and CDR2 sequences are LGHDT and YNNKEL (reference sequence). The CDR3 is 15 amino acids. CDR3 loop: CASSGTGRDKWTQYF. In DNA form, the CDR3 reads TGTGCCAGCAGCGGAACCGGCAGGGACAAGTGGACCCAGTACTTC.

This clonotype has ten or more counts. V gene TRBV20-1 combines with J gene TRBJ2-1; D unresolved. The CDR3 length is 14 residues. Trimming took off 5 bases at V and 4 bases at J, with 15 bases between the two ends. CDR1 and CDR2 (germline): DFQATT, SNEGSKA (reference sequence). In nucleotides, the CDR3 is TGCAGTGCTGCGACCCCATGGGGTTACAATGAGCAGTTCTTC. Translating it yields CSAATPWGYNEQFF.

In this sample, this clonotype turned up a few times. The gene calls are TRBV27 and TRBJ2-7; TRBD2 aligns across 8 bases. The length of the CDR3 is 15 residues. The germline V gene encodes CDR1 MNHEY and CDR2 SMNVEV (reference sequence). J lost 3 bases, V lost 0 bases, and 4 bases had no gene match. The CDR3 protein is CASSLSISGSYEQYF. CDR3 in DNA: TGTGCCAGCAGTTTATCGATAAGCGGGAGCTACGAGCAGTACTTC.

This clonotype was seen repeatedly, ten times or more. The chain recombines TRBV5-6 with TRBJ1-2, with TRBD1 matching over 7 bases. The CDR3 runs 14 residues. Germline V gene data show CDR1 as SGHDT and CDR2 as YYEEEE. Losses at the gene ends were 4 bases for V and 4 bases for J; bases not matched to a gene: 7. The CDR3 nucleotides read TGTGCCAGCAGCCCTGGCGGGACAGCCTATGGCTACACCTTC. It encodes CASSPGGTAYGYTF.

In its sample, this clonotype was seen a few times. This chain joins TRBV5-1 and TRBJ2-7, with 10 nucleotides matching TRBD2. The CDR3 length is 16 residues. Looked up from germline, CDR1 is SGHRS and CDR2 is YFSETQ. With 3 bases clipped from V and 6 bases from J, the junction kept 12 bases outside the gene matches. This CDR3 is CASSSGGPSGSFEQYF. CDR3 sequence (DNA): TGCGCCAGCAGCTCGGGAGGGCCTAGCGGGAGTTTCGAGCAGTACTTC. Variable domain in full (rest from reference TRBV5-1 and TRBJ2-7): KAGVTQTPRYLIKTRGQQVTLSCSPISGHRSVSWYQQTPGQGLQFLFEYFSETQRNKGNFPGRFSGRQFSNSRSEMNVSTLELGDSALYLCASSSGGPSGSFEQYFGPGTRLTVT.

This clonotype was counted a few times. The chain couples TRBV28 to TRBJ2-2, with D perhaps matching TRBD1 (6 bases). CDR3 length: 14 residues. The V gene lost 5 bases and the J gene lost 1 base, with 8 bases spanning the gap. Germline V gene lookup returns CDR1 MDHEN and CDR2 SYDVKM. The CDR3 reads CASSADRNTGELFF. CDR3 bases: TGTGCCAGCAGTGCGGACAGGAACACCGGGGAGCTGTTTTTT.

This clonotype was recorded at least ten times. The J gene is TRBJ2-7, the V gene TRBV5-1; maybe TRBD1 (6 bases). Trimming took off 0 bases at V and 2 bases at J, with 9 bases between the two ends. CDR1 SGHRS and CDR2 YFSETQ come from the germline V gene. The CDR3 extends over 14 amino acids. The CDR3 here is CASSLADRTYEQYF. The CDR3 bases are TGCGCCAGCAGCTTGGCGGACAGAACCTACGAGCAGTACTTC.

This clonotype was counted ten times or more. The CDR3 sequence: CSVGTSGGTDTQYF. As DNA, the CDR3 is TGCAGCGTGGGGACTAGCGGGGGCACAGATACGCAGTATTTT. The chain employs TRBV29-1 and TRBJ2-3, with TRBD2 matching over 13 bases. With V trimmed by 6 bases and J by 1 base, 1 base remained unmatched. Germline CDR1 reads SQVTM; CDR2 reads ANQGSEA. This CDR3 has 14 residues.